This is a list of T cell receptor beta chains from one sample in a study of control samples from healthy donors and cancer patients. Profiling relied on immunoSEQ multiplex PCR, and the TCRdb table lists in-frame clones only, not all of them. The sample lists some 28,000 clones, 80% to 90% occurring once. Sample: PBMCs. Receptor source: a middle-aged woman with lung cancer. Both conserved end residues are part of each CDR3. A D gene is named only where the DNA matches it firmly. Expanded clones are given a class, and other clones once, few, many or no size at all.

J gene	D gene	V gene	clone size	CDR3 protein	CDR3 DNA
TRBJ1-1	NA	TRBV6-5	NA	CASTPDSFMNTEAFF	TGTGCCAGCACTCCCGACAGTTTCATGAACACTGAAGCTTTCTTT
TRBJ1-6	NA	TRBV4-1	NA	CASSQVDTNSPLHF	TGCGCCAGCAGCCAGGTCGACACCAATTCACCCCTCCACTTT
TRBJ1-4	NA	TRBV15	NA	CATSRAYNEKLFF	TGTGCCACCAGCAGAGCCTATAATGAAAAACTGTTTTTT
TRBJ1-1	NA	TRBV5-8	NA	CASSSPPGHAFF	TGTGCCAGCAGCTCCCCACCGGGACATGCTTTCTTT
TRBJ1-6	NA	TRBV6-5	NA	CASSTGLVRDSPLHF	TGTGCCAGCAGTACAGGTCTTGTACGGGATTCACCCCTCCACTTT
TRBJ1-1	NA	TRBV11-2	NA	CASSLVQLRVNTEAFF	TGTGCCAGCAGCTTAGTCCAGCTAAGGGTGAACACTGAAGCTTTCTTT
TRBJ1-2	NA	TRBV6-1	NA	CASSEGGGINYGYTF	TGTGCCAGCAGTGAAGGAGGGGGGATTAACTATGGCTACACCTTC
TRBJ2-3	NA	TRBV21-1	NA	CASRPTSGGTKWYTQYF	TGTGCCAGCCGACCAACTAGCGGGGGGACAAAATGGTATACGCAGTATTTT
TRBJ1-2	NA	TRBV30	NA	CAWSVRSGRVYGYTF	TGTGCCTGGAGTGTGAGGTCCGGCAGAGTATATGGCTACACCTTC
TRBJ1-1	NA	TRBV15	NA	CATSGEKGFGTEAFF	TGTGCCACCAGCGGCGAAAAGGGTTTCGGCACTGAAGCTTTCTTT
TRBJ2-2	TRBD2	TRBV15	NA	CATSRERGGTGELFF	TGTGCCACCAGCAGAGAGCGGGGGGGCACCGGGGAGCTGTTTTTT
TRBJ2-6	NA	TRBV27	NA	CASSLSGANVLTF	TGTGCCAGCAGTCTCTCTGGGGCCAACGTCCTGACTTTC
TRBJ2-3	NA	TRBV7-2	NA	CASSRDTSTDTQYF	TGTGCCAGCAGCCGCGATACCTCCACAGATACGCAGTATTTT
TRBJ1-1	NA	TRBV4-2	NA	CASSQDYGVMAFF	TGTGCCAGCAGCCAAGATTACGGGGTAATGGCTTTCTTT
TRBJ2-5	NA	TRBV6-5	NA	CASSPGVQETQYF	TGTGCCAGCAGCCCCGGAGTTCAAGAGACCCAGTACTTC
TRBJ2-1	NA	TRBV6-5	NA	CASSQPAGNEQFF	TGTGCCAGCAGCCAGCCCGCCGGGAATGAGCAGTTCTTC
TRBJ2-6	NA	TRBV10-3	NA	CAISEFVSSGANVLTF	TGTGCCATCAGTGAGTTCGTCAGCTCTGGGGCCAACGTCCTGACTTTC
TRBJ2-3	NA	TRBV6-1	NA	CASSEKEEADTQYF	TGTGCCAGCAGTGAAAAGGAAGAAGCAGATACGCAGTATTTT
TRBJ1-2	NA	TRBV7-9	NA	CASSREGVNYGYTF	TGTGCCAGCAGCCGCGAGGGTGTCAACTATGGCTACACCTTC
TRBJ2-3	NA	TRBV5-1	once	CASSLAEVKASDTQYF	TGCGCCAGCAGCTTGGCCGAGGTAAAGGCCTCAGATACGCAGTATTTT
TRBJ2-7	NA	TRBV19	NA	CASSRGGSSYEQYF	TGTGCCAGTTCCAGGGGTGGGTCCTCCTACGAGCAGTACTTC
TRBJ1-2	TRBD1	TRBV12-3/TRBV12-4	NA	CASSLTGGRGYTF	TGTGCCAGCAGTCTCACAGGGGGCCGGGGCTACACCTTC
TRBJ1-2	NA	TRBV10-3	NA	CAISSREGGGYTF	TGTGCCATCAGTTCGCGTGAGGGGGGAGGCTACACCTTC
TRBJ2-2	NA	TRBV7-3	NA	CASSLTRGPGELFF	TGTGCCAGCAGCTTAACTAGGGGTCCCGGGGAGCTGTTTTTT
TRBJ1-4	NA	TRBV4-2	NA	CASSQGGLDNEKLFF	TGTGCCAGCAGCCAAGGCGGACTGGATAATGAAAAACTGTTTTTT
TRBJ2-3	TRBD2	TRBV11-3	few	CASSSSGGAADTQYF	TGTGCCAGCAGCTCCAGCGGGGGGGCAGCAGATACGCAGTATTTT
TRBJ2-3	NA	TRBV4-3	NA	CASSQDSSRDTQYF	TGCGCCAGCAGCCAGGACTCTTCGCGGGATACGCAGTATTTT
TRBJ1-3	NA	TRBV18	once	CASSSNRDRNTIYF	TGTGCCAGCTCAAGTAACAGGGACCGAAACACCATATATTTT
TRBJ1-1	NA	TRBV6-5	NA	CASSPHYGTEAFF	TGTGCCAGCAGTCCGCATTATGGCACTGAAGCTTTCTTT
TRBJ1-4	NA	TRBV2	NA	CASGEKSTNEKLFF	TGTGCCAGCGGGGAGAAGTCAACTAATGAAAAACTGTTTTTT
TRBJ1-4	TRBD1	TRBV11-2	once	CASSLRDRNEKLFF	TGTGCCAGCAGCTTGAGGGACAGAAATGAAAAACTGTTTTTT
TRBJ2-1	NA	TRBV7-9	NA	CASSLRRETYNEQFF	TGTGCCAGCAGTTTAAGGAGGGAGACCTACAATGAGCAGTTCTTC
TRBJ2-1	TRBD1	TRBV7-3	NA	CASSLIQGGYNEQFF	TGTGCCAGCAGCTTAATACAGGGGGGCTACAATGAGCAGTTCTTC
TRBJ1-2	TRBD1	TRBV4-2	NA	CASSQGQGEYGYTF	TGTGCCAGCAGCCAGGGACAGGGCGAATATGGCTACACCTTC
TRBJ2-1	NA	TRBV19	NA	CASSIDDNTPNNEQFF	TGTGCCAGTAGTATCGACGATAATACGCCCAACAATGAGCAGTTCTTC
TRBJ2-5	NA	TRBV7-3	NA	CASSARGDQETQYF	TGTGCCAGCAGCGCCAGGGGGGACCAAGAGACCCAGTACTTC
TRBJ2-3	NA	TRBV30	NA	CAWTLRDTQYF	TGTGCCTGGACCCTAAGAGATACGCAGTATTTT